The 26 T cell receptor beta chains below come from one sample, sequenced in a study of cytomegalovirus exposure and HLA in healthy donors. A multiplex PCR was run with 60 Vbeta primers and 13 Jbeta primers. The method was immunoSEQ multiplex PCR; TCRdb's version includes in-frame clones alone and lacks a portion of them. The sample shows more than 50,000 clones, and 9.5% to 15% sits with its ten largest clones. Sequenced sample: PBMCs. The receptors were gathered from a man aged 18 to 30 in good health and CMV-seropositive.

CDR3 nucleotide sequence: TGTGCCAGCAGTGGGCAGGGGGAGGCTGGGGCCAACGTCCTGACTTTC. Amino acids: CASSGQGEAGANVLTF. The chain combines TRBV25-1 with TRBJ2-6, with a weak D call TRBD1 (7 bases). The CDR3 length is 16 residues. Germline values: CDR1 MGHDK, CDR2 SYGVNS. Trimming cost V 4 bases and J 2 bases, with 12 bases left between them.

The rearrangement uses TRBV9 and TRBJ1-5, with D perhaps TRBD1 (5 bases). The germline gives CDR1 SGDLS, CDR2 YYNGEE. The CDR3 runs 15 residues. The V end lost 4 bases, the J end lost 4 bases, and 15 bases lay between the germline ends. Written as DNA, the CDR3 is TGTGCCAGCAGCCCCGACCCAGGGTGGAATCAGCCCCAGCATTTT. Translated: CASSPDPGWNQPQHF.

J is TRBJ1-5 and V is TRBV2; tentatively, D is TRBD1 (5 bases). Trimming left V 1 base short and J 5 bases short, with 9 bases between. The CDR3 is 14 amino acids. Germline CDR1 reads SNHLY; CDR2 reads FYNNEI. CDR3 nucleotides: TGTGCCAGCAGTGAAGAGGGCAGGGATCAGCCCCAGCATTTT. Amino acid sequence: CASSEEGRDQPQHF.

The CDR3 sequence: CASQDRSYEQYF. The CDR3 DNA sequence: TGTGCCAGCCAGGATCGCTCCTACGAGCAGTACTTC. V gene TRBV6-1 combines with J gene TRBJ2-7; D gene unclear. Germline CDR1 reads MNHNS; CDR2 reads SASEGT. Trimming stripped 8 bases from V and 0 bases from J, with 8 bases between. The CDR3 is 12 amino acids.

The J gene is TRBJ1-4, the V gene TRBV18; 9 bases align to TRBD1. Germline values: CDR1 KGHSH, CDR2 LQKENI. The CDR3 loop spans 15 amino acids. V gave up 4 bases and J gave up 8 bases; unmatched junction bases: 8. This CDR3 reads CASSQPGQGPEKLFF. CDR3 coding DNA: TGTGCCAGCTCACAACCGGGACAGGGCCCCGAAAAACTGTTTTTT.

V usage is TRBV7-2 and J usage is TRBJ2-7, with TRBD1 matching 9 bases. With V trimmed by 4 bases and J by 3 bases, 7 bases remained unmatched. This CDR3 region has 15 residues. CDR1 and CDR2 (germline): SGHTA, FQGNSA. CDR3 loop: CASSSPLTGGYEQYF. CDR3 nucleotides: TGTGCCAGCAGCTCCCCGCTGACAGGGGGCTACGAGCAGTACTTC. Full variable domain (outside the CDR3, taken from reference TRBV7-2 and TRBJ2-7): GAGVSQSPSNKVTEKGKDVELRCDPISGHTALYWYRQSLGQGLEFLIYFQGNSAPDKSGLPSDRFSAERTGGSVSTLTIQRTQQEDSAVYLCASSSPLTGGYEQYFGPGTRLTVT.

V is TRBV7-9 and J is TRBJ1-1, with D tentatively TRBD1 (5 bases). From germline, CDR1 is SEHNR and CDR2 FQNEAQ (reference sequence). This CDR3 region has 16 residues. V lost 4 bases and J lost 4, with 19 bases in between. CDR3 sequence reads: CASSSITGRRGTEAFF. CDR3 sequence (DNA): TGTGCCAGCAGCTCGATCACGGGACGGAGGGGCACTGAAGCTTTCTTT.

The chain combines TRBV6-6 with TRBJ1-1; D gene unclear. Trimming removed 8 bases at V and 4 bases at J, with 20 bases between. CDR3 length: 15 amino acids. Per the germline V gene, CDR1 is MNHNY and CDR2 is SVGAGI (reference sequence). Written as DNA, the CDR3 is TGTGCCAGCGGCCACCGGGAGGACTTAGGCACTGAAGCTTTCTTT. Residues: CASGHREDLGTEAFF.

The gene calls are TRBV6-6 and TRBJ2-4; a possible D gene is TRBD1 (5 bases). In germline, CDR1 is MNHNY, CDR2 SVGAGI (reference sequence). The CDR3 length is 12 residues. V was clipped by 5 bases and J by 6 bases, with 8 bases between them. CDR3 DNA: TGTGCCAGCAGTACTCAGGGAAACATTCAGTACTTC. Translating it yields CASSTQGNIQYF.

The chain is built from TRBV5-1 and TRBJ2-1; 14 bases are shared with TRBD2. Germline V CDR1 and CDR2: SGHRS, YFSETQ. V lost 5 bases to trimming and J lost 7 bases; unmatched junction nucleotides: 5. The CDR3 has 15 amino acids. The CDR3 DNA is TGCGCCAGCAGTCAGGGACTAGCGGGAGTAAATGAGCAGTTCTTC. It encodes CASSQGLAGVNEQFF.

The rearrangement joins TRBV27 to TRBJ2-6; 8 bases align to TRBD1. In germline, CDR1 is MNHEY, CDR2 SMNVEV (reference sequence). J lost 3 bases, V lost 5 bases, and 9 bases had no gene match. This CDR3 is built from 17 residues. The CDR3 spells CASSPRTGTGGANVLTF. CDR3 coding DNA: TGTGCCAGCAGTCCCCGGACAGGGACGGGTGGGGCCAACGTCCTGACTTTC.

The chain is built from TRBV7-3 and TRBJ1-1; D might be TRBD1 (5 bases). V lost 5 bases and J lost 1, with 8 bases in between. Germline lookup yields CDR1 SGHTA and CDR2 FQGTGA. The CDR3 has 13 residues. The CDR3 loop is CASSIGENTEAFF. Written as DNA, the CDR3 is TGTGCCAGCAGCATAGGGGAGAACACTGAAGCTTTCTTT.

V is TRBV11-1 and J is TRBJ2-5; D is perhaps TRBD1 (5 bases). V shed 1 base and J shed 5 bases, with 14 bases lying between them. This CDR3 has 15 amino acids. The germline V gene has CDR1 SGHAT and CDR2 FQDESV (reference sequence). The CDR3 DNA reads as TGTGCCAGCAGCTTAGTCCCTAGGGGTGGGGAGACCCAGTACTTC. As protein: CASSLVPRGGETQYF.

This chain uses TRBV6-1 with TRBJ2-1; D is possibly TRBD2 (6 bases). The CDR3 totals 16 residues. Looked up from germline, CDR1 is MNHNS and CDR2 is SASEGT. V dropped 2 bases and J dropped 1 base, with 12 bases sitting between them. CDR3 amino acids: CASSELGSGSYNEQFF. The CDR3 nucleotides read TGTGCCAGCAGTGAACTTGGTAGCGGATCCTACAATGAGCAGTTCTTC.

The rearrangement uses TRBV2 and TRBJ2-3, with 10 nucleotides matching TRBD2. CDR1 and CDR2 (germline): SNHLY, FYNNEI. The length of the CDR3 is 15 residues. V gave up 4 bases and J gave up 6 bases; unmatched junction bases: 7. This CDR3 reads CASSGSGRATDTQYF. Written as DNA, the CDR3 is TGTGCCAGCAGTGGCAGCGGGAGGGCCACGGATACGCAGTATTTT.

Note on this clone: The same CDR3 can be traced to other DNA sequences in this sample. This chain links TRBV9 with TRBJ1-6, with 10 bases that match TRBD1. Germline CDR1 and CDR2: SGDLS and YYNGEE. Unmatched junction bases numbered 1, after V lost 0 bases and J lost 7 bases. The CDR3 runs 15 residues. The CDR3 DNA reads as TGTGCCAGCAGCGTAGGGGGACAGGGGAATTCACCCCTCCACTTT. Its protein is CASSVGGQGNSPLHF.

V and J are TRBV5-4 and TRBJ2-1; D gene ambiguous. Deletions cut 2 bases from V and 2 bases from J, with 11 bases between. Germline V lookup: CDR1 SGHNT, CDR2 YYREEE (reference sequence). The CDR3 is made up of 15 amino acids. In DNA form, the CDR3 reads TGTGCCAGCAGCTTAAGGCTAGAAGCCTACAATGAGCAGTTCTTC. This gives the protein CASSLRLEAYNEQFF.

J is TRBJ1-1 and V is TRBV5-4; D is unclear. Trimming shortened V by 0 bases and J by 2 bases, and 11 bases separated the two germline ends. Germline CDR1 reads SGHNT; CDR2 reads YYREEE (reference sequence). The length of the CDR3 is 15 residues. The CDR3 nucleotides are TGTGCCAGCAGCTTGGGGTTACCAGGCAACACTGAAGCTTTCTTT. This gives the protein CASSLGLPGNTEAFF. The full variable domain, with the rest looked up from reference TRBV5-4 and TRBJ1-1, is ETGVTQSPTHLIKTRGQQVTLRCSSQSGHNTVSWYQQALGQGPQFIFQYYREEENGRGNFPPRFSGLQFPNYSSELNVNALELDDSALYLCASSLGLPGNTEAFFGQGTRLTVV.

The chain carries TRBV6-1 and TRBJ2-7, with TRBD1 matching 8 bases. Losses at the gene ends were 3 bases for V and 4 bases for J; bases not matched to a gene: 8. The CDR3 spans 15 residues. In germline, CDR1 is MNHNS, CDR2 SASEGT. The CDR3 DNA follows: TGTGCCAGCAGTGAGGGGGCAGGGGGCGGGTACGAGCAGTACTTC. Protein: CASSEGAGGGYEQYF.

This chain's CDR3 is CASSLFEQYF. DNA for the CDR3: TGTGCCAGCAGCCTTTTCGAGCAGTACTTC. The rearrangement joins TRBV21-1 to TRBJ2-7; the D call TRBD2 from the table was never checked on the DNA. TRBV21-1 is a pseudogene segment. This CDR3 is 10 amino acids long.

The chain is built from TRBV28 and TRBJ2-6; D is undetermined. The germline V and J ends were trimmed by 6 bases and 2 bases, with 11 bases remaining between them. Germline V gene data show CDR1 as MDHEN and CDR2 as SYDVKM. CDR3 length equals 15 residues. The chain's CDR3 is CASSLTIPGANVLTF. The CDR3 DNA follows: TGTGCCAGCAGCCTTACTATCCCTGGGGCCAACGTCCTGACTTTC. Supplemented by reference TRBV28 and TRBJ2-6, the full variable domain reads DVKVTQSSRYLVKRTGEKVFLECVQDMDHENMFWYRQDPGLGLRLIYFSYDVKMKEKGDIPEGYSVSREKKERFSLILESASTNQTSMYLCASSLTIPGANVLTFGAGSRLTVL.

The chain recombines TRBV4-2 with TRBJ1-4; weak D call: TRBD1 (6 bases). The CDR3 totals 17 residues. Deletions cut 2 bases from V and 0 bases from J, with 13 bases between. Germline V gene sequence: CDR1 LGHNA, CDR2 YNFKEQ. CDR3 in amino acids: CASSQPGGGATNEKLFF. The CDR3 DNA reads TGTGCCAGCAGCCAACCCGGCGGGGGCGCAACTAATGAAAAACTGTTTTTT.

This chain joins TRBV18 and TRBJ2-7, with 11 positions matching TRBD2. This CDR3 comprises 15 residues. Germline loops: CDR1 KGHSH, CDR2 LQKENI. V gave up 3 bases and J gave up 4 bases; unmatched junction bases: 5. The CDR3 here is CASSPGLAERYEQYF. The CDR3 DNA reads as TGTGCCAGCTCACCGGGACTAGCGGAGAGATACGAGCAGTACTTC. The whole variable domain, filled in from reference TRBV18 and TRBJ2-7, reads NAGVMQNPRHLVRRRGQEARLRCSPMKGHSHVYWYRQLPEEGLKFMVYLQKENIIDESGMPKERFSAEFPKEGPSILRIQQVVRGDSAAYFCASSPGLAERYEQYFGPGTRLTVT.

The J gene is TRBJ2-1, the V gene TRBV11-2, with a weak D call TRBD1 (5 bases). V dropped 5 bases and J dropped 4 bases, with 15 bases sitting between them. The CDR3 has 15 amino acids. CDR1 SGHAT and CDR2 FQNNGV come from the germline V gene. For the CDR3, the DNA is TGTGCCAGCAGCCTACAGGAAGGTTTTTACAATGAGCAGTTCTTC. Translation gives CASSLQEGFYNEQFF.

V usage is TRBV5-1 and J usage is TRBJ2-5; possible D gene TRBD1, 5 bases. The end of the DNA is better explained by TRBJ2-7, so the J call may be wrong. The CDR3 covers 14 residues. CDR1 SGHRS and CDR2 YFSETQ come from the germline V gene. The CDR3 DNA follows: TGCGCCAGCAGCTTGGCCACAGGAGTCTACGAGCAGTACTTC. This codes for CASSLATGVYEQYF.

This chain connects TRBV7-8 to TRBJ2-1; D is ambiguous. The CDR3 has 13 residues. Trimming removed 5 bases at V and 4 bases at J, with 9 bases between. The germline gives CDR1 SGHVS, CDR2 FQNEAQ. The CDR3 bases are TGTGCCAGCAGCCTCCCCCTTTACAATGAGCAGTTCTTC. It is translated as CASSLPLYNEQFF. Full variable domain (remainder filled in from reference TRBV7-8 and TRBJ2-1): GAGVSQSPRYKVAKRGQDVALRCDPISGHVSLFWYQQALGQGPEFLTYFQNEAQLDKSGLPSDRFFAERPEGSVSTLKIQRTQQEDSAVYLCASSLPLYNEQFFGPGTRLTVL.